This T cell receptor beta chain was identified during a study of blood T cell repertoires in COVID-19 (TCRdb year 2020). Regarding the complete study: Samples from collaborators originated in the United States, Italy and Spain and spanned both the acute and convalescent phases of COVID-19. The prospective study material was composed of cDNA or gDNA derived from T cells, B-cell-depleted T cells, or PBMCs. Subjects who had been exposed to COVID-19, were actively infected with it, or had recovered from it provided the deeply sampled blood TCRbeta repertoires that made up the dataset. A freely available public database, intended as a resource for researchers studying the immune response to SARS-CoV-2, is where the repertoires were released. Samples came from the ongoing ImmuneRACE study (first 160 participants) plus 1,254 subjects from 6 global collaborators. Sample metadata almost always included a de-identified subject ID, COVID-19 status, age in years and sex. Where HLA class I and class II types were available, the types were taken from metadata supplied by the sample provider, not from assay-based typing.

Study-wide findings and limitations: The amount of clinical and demographic metadata varied by source and participant and was provided uncurated.

In Seattle, one collaborating source enrolled patients while the infection was active and tracked those patients longitudinally over the course of disease. Whole blood was collected in K2EDTA tubes by collaborating institutions according to the institutions' own protocols. For TCRbeta analysis, collaborator samples were shipped as frozen whole blood, as isolated PBMCs, or as DNA extracted from either sample type. Worth noting for this clone: What this receptor recognizes is not known. Within one base of it there is no much larger clone, and no base qualities were kept.

TCRbeta CDR3 regions were amplified from genomic DNA using the immunoSEQ Assay, a bias-controlled multiplex PCR. On the study's bioinformatics: Nucleated cell counts per sample were estimated from amplification of reference gene primers within the assay. Sequence reads were collapsed and filtered to measure the absolute abundance of every unique TCRbeta CDR3 rearrangement. For each sample, productive Simpson clonality was calculated by taking the square root of Simpson's diversity index across productive rearrangements. Here the immuneACCESS table is served through TCRdb, limited to in-frame sequences with V and J called. Missing clones are a known gap in these copies; in checked studies unresolved V genes cover under half, and the rest lacks a known reason. For V, J and clone size, that table is used; D and trimming come from the DNA. Counted in this sample were roughly 200,000 clones; over 70% of them appeared once. Together, the top ten hold 6.5% to 8.5% of the sample.

Material for sequencing was peripheral blood. The receptor's source is a woman between 40 and 55 years old with COVID-19, enrolled during active disease.

The CDR3 region: CASRTIIRDRDSPLHF. The DNA sequence reads TGTGCCAGCAGAACTATAATCCGGGACAGGGATTCACCCCTCCACTTT. The chain couples TRBV27 to TRBJ1-6, and TRBD1 matches 9 of the central bases. The cysteine opens and the phenylalanine closes a CDR3 of 16 amino acids. This entry keeps only the CDR3 DNA: 48 bases, framed from base 1. The germline V gene (reference sequence) provides CDR1 MNHEY and CDR2 SMNVEV. From V the trimming removes 6 bases and from J it removes 8 bases, while the gene matches leave 11 bases of the junction unaccounted for.